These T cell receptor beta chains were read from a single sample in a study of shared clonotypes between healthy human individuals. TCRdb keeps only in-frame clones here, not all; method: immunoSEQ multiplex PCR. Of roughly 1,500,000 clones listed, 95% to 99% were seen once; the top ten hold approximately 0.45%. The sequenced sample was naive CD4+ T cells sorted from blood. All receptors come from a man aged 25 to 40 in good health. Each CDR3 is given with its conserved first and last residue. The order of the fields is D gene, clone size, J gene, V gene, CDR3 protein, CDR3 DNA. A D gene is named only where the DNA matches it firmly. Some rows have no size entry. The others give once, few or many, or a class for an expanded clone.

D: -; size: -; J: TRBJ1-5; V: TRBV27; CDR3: CASTQVPQAAGNQPQHF; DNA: TGTGCCAGCACTCAAGTCCCCCAGGCGGCAGGCAATCAGCCCCAGCATTTT
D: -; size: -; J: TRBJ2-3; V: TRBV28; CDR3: CASSCFPPQVAECTDTQYF; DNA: TGTGCCAGCAGCTGTTTCCCCCCCCAGGTAGCGGAGTGCACAGATACGCAGTATTTT
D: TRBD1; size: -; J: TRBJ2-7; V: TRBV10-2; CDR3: CASSGTVSYEQYF; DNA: TGCGCCAGTTCAGGGACAGTCTCCTACGAGCAGTACTTC
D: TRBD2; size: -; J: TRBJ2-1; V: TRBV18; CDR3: CASSPASGSLSYNEQFF; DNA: TGTGCCAGCTCACCGGCTAGCGGGAGCCTCTCTTACAATGAGCAGTTCTTC
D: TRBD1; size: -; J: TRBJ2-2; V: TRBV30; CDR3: CAWKRDRVVTGELFF; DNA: TGTGCCTGGAAAAGGGACAGGGTCGTCACCGGGGAGCTGTTTTTT
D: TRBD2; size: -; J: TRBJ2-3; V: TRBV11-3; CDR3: CASSVSWTSGSTQYF; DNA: TGTGCCAGCAGCGTTAGTTGGACTAGCGGGAGTACGCAGTATTTT
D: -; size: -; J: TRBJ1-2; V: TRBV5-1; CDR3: CASSLVETGGAGFYGYTF; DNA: TGCGCCAGCAGCTTGGTAGAAACAGGAGGCGCGGGTTTCTACGGCTACACCTTC
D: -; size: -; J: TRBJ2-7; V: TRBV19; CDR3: CASSTSVHEQYF; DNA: TGTGCCAGTAGTACTTCGGTCCACGAGCAGTACTTC
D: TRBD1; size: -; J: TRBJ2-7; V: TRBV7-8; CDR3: CASSPLQGAVYEQYF; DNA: TGTGCCAGCAGCCCCCTACAGGGGGCTGTCTACGAGCAGTACTTC
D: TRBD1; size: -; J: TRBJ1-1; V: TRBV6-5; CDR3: CASSYFYRGTEAFF; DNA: TGTGCCAGCAGTTACTTCTACAGGGGAACTGAAGCTTTCTTT
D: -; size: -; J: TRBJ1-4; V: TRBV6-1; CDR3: CASNRGANEKLFF; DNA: TGTGCCAGCAATCGGGGGGCGAATGAAAAACTGTTTTTT
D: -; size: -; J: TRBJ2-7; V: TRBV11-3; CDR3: CASSRGFPYEQYF; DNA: TGTGCCAGCAGCAGGGGATTCCCCTACGAGCAGTACTTC
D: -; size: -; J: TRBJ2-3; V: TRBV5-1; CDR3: CASSLQGGTDTQYF; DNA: TGCGCCAGCAGCTTGCAGGGAGGCACAGATACGCAGTATTTT
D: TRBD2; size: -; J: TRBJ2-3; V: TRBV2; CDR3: CASSDGVLAGTDTQYF; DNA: TGTGCCAGCAGTGACGGGGTACTAGCGGGCACAGATACGCAGTATTTT
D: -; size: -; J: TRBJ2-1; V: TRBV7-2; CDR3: CASRRVWGEQFF; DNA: TGTGCCAGCAGACGCGTTTGGGGTGAGCAGTTCTTC
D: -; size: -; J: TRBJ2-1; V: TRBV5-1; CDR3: CASSLSSYNEQFF; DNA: TGCGCCAGCAGCTTGAGCTCCTACAATGAGCAGTTCTTC
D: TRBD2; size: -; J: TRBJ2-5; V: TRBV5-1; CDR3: CASSQQLAGVQETQYF; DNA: TGCGCCAGCAGCCAACAACTAGCGGGGGTACAAGAGACCCAGTACTTC
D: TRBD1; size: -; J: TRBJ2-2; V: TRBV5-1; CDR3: CASSLEPGGVTGELFF; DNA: TGCGCCAGCAGCTTGGAGCCAGGGGGCGTTACCGGGGAGCTGTTTTTT
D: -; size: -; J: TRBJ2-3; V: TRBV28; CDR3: CASRPRVDTQYF; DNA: TGTGCCAGCAGGCCTAGGGTAGATACGCAGTATTTT
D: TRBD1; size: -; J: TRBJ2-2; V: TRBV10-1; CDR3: CASSGGTGNTGELFF; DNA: TGCGCCAGCAGTGGAGGGACAGGAAACACCGGGGAGCTGTTTTTT
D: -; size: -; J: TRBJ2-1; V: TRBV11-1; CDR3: CASSRDLSSYNEQFF; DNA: TGTGCCAGCAGCCGGGACCTGAGCTCCTACAATGAGCAGTTCTTC
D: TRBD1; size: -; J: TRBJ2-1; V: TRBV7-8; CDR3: CASSNWDSYNEQFF; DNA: TGTGCCAGCAGCAACTGGGACAGCTACAATGAGCAGTTCTTC
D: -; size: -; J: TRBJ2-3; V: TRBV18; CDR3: CASSPRAGSTDTQYF; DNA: TGTGCCAGCTCACCGCGGGCGGGGAGCACAGATACGCAGTATTTT
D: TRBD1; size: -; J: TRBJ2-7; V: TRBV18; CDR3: CASSPPGGQGASYEQYF; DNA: TGTGCCAGCTCACCACCGGGCGGACAGGGGGCCTCCTACGAGCAGTACTTC
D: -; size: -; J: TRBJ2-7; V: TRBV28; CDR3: CASSFVGRTLDSYEQYF; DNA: TGTGCCAGCAGTTTCGTCGGACGCACCCTGGACTCATACGAGCAGTACTTC
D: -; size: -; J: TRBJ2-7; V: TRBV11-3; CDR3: CASSLGTVNLFEQYF; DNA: TGTGCCAGCAGCTTAGGGACTGTTAATCTCTTCGAGCAGTACTTC
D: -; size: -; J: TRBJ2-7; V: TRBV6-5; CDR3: CASSYLSAQYF; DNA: TGTGCCAGCAGTTACTTGTCAGCACAGTACTTC
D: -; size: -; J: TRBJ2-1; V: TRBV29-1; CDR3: CSGSTRMHEQFF; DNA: TGCAGCGGCTCGACTAGAATGCATGAGCAGTTCTTC
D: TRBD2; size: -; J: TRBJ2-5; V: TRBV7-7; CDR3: CASSLGLALYQETQYF; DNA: TGTGCTAGCAGCCTCGGACTAGCGTTGTACCAAGAGACCCAGTACTTC
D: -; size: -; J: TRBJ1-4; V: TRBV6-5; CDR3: CASSYGGTNEKLFF; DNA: TGTGCCAGCAGTTACGGGGGAACTAATGAAAAACTGTTTTTT
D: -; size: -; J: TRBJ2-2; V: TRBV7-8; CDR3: CASTRHRRTENTGELFF; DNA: TGTGCCAGCACCCGACACCGGCGAACAGAGAACACCGGGGAGCTGTTTTTT
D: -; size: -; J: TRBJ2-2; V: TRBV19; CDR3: CASSIWGRGTGELFF; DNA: TGTGCCAGTAGTATATGGGGGCGCGGGACCGGGGAGCTGTTTTTT
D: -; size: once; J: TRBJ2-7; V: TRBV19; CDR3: CARQGMREQYF; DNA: TGTGCCCGCCAGGGGATGAGAGAGCAGTACTTC
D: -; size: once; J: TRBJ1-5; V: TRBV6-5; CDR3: CASSRERFNQPQHF; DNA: TGTGCCAGCAGCAGGGAGAGGTTCAATCAGCCCCAGCATTTT
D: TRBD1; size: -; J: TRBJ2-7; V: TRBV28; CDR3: CASKTGGSVDEQYF; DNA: TGTGCCAGCAAAACAGGGGGCTCAGTAGACGAGCAGTACTTC
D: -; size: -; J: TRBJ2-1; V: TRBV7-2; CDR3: CASSSLLAAEQFF; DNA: TGTGCCAGCAGCTCTCTTTTAGCGGCAGAGCAGTTCTTC
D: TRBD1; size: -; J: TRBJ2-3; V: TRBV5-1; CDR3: CASSLSRGPGRRTDTQYF; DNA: TGCGCCAGCAGCTTGTCCAGGGGGCCGGGCCGACGCACAGATACGCAGTATTTT
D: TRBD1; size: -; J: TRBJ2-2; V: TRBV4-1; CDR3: CASSQVDQKSTRTGITSGELFF; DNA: TGCGCCAGCAGCCAAGTAGACCAAAAATCAACCAGGACAGGGATTACCTCCGGGGAGCTGTTTTTT
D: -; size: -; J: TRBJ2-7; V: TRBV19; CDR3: CASSIARQRDEQYF; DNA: TGTGCCAGTAGTATTGCCCGACAAAGGGACGAGCAGTACTTC
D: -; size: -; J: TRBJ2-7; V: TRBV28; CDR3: CASSSSSSGGATYEQYF; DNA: TGTGCCAGCAGTTCCTCTAGTAGTGGCGGGGCGACCTACGAGCAGTACTTC
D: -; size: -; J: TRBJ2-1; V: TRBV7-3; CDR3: CASSLGRGQYNEQFF; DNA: TGTGCCAGCAGCTTGGGGCGGGGGCAGTACAATGAGCAGTTCTTC
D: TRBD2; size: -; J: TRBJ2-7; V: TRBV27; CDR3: CASSRGLATYEQYF; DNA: TGTGCCAGCAGCCGCGGACTAGCGACCTACGAGCAGTACTTC
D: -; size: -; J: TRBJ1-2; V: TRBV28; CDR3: CASSSGDGYGYTF; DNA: TGTGCCAGCAGTTCGGGAGATGGCTATGGCTACACCTTC
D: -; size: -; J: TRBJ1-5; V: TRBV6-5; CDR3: CASSYSILGNQPQHF; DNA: TGTGCCAGCAGTTACTCGATCCTGGGGAATCAGCCCCAGCATTTT
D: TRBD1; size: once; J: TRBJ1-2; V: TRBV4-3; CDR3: CASSQRTGALGVGGYTF; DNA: TGCGCCAGCAGCCAACGGACAGGGGCGCTTGGGGTGGGTGGCTACACCTTC
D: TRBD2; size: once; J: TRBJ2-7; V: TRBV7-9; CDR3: CASSYISGRIGISYEQYF; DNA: TGTGCCAGCAGCTATATTAGCGGGAGAATTGGGATCTCCTACGAGCAGTACTTC
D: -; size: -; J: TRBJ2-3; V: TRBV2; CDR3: CASREQSDTQYF; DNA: TGTGCCAGCAGGGAGCAGTCGGATACGCAGTATTTT
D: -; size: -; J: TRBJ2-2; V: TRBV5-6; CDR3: CASSSGGRNTGELFF; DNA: TGTGCCAGCAGCTCGGGTGGGAGGAACACCGGGGAGCTGTTTTTT
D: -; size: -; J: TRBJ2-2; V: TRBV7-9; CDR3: CASSLRLPQNTGELFF; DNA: TGTGCCAGCAGCTTAAGACTACCACAGAACACCGGGGAGCTGTTTTTT
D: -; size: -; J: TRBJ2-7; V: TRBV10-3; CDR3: CAIRGTGYEQYF; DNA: TGTGCCATCAGGGGGACTGGTTACGAGCAGTACTTC
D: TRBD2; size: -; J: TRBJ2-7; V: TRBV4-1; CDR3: CASSQVQAGLNEQYF; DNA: TGCGCCAGCAGCCAAGTACAAGCGGGGCTCAACGAGCAGTACTTC
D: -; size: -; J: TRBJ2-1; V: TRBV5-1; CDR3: CASSFQLTSSYNEQFF; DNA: TGCGCCAGCAGCTTCCAGTTGACGAGCTCCTACAATGAGCAGTTCTTC
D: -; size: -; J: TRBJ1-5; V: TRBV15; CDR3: CATSGVNSNQPQHF; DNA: TGTGCCACCAGCGGTGTAAATAGCAATCAGCCCCAGCATTTT
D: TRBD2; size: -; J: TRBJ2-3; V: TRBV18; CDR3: CASSLYSGTTTDTQYF; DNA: TGTGCCAGCTCACTTTACTCCGGGACTACCACAGATACGCAGTATTTT